The TCR beta chain described here comes from a study of T cell responses to AZD1222 COVID-19 vaccine. The study's findings and limits: Clonal diversity was possibly underestimated, and the donors were mostly white British, with more females. Only five or six AZD1222 recipients tested seropositive at baseline.

Method: immunoSEQ multiplex PCR; TCRdb's copy keeps in-frame clones and lacks some. The repertoire holds about 79,000 clones, roughly 80% seen once, with 1.3% in the top ten. Regarding this clone: Its matching antigen is unknown.

Trimming shortened V by 5 bases and J by 2 bases, and 13 bases separated the two germline ends. The CDR3 runs 15 residues. Germline CDR1 SGHTA, CDR2 FQGNSA. Specimen: peripheral blood, collected 28 days after the second AZD1222 dose. The sequence was obtained from an adult who received the AZD1222 COVID-19 vaccine. The rearrangement joins TRBV7-2 to TRBJ1-5; the D gene is possibly TRBD1 (6 bases). The DNA of the CDR3 is TGTGCCAGCAGCCCCACAGGGATCGGCAATCAGCCCCAGCATTTT. Its protein product is CASSPTGIGNQPQHF.